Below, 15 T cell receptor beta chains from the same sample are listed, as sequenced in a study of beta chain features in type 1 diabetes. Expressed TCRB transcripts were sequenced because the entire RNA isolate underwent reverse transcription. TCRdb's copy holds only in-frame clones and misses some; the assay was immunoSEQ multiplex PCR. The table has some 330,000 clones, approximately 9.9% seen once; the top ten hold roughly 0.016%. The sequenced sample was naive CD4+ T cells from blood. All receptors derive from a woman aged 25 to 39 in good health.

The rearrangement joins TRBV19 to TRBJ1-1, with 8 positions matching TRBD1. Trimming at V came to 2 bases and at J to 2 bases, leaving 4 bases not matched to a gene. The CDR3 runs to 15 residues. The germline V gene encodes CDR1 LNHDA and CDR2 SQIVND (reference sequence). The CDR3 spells CASSITGGINTEAFF. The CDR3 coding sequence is TGTGCCAGTAGTATAACAGGGGGAATTAACACTGAAGCTTTCTTT.

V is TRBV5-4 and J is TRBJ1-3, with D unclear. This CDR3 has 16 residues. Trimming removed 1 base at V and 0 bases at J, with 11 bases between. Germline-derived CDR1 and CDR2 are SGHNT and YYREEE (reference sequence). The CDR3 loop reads CASSLFAGSSGNTIYF. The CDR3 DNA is TGTGCCAGCAGCTTGTTCGCGGGGAGCTCTGGAAACACCATATATTTT.

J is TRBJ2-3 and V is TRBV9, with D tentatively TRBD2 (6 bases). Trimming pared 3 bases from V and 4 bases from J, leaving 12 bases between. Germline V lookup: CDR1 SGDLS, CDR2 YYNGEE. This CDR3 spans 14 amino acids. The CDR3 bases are TGTGCCAGCAGCGCACAGCGGGCGGCAGATACGCAGTATTTT. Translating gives CASSAQRAADTQYF. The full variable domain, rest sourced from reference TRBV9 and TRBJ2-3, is DSGVTQTPKHLITATGQRVTLRCSPRSGDLSVYWYQQSLDQGLQFLIQYYNGEERAKGNILERFSAQQFPDLHSELNLSSLELGDSALYFCASSAQRAADTQYFGPGTRLTVL.

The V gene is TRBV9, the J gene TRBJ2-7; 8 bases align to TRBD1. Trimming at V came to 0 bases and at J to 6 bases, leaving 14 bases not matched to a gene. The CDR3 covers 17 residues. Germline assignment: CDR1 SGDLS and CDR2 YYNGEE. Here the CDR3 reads CASSVAYKDRDRCEQYF. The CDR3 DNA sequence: TGTGCCAGCAGCGTAGCTTATAAGGACAGGGATCGTTGCGAGCAGTACTTC. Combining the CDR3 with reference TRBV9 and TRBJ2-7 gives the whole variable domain DSGVTQTPKHLITATGQRVTLRCSPRSGDLSVYWYQQSLDQGLQFLIQYYNGEERAKGNILERFSAQQFPDLHSELNLSSLELGDSALYFCASSVAYKDRDRCEQYFGPGTRLTVT.

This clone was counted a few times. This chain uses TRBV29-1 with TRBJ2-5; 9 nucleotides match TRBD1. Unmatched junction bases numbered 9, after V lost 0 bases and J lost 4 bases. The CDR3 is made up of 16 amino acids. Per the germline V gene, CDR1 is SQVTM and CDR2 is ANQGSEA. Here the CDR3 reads CSVEDGGTGYGETQYF. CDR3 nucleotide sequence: TGCAGCGTTGAAGACGGAGGGACAGGGTACGGAGAGACCCAGTACTTC. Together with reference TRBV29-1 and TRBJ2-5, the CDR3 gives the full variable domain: SAVISQKPSRDICQRGTSLTIQCQVDSQVTMMFWYRQQPGQSLTLIATANQGSEATYESGFVIDKFPISRPNLTFSTLTVSNMSPEDSSIYLCSVEDGGTGYGETQYFGPGTRLLVL.

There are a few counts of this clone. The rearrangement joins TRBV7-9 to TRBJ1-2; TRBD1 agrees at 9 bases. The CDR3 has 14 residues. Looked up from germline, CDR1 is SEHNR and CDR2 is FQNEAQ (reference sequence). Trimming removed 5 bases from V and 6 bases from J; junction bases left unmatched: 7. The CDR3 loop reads CASSERGQGHGYTF. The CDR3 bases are TGTGCCAGCAGCGAGAGGGGACAGGGACATGGCTACACCTTC.

The CDR3: CSVKGGGNRSNEKLFF. As DNA, the CDR3 is TGCAGCGTTAAAGGGGGAGGGAATCGGAGTAATGAAAAACTGTTTTTT. V and J are TRBV29-1 and TRBJ1-4; perhaps TRBD1 as D (6 bases). This CDR3 comprises 16 residues. Germline assignment: CDR1 SQVTM and CDR2 ANQGSEA. V gave up 5 bases and J gave up 4 bases, with 20 bases separating them.

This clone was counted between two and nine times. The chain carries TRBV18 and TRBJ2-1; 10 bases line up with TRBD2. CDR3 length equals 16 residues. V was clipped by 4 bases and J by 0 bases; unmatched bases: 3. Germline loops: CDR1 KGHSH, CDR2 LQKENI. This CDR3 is CASSLASGSSYNEQFF. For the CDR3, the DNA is TGTGCCAGCTCACTCGCTAGCGGGAGCTCCTACAATGAGCAGTTCTTC.

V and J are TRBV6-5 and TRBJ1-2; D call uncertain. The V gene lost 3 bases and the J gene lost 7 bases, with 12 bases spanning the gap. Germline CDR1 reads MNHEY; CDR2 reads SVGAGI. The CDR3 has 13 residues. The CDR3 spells CASSYGIGSGYTF. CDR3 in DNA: TGTGCCAGCAGTTATGGAATAGGGAGTGGCTACACCTTC.

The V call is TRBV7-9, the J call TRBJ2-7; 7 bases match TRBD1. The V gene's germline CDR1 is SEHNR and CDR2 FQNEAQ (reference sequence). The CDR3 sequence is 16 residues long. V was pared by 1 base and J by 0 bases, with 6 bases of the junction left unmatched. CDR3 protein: CASSLVSTGSSYEQYF. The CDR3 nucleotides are TGTGCCAGCAGCTTAGTCTCGACAGGGAGCTCCTACGAGCAGTACTTC.

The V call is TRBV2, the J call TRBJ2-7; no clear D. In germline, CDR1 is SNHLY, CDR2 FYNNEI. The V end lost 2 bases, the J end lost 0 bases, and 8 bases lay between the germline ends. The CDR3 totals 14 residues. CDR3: CASSEQAFSYEQYF. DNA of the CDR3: TGTGCCAGCAGTGAACAGGCCTTCTCCTACGAGCAGTACTTC.

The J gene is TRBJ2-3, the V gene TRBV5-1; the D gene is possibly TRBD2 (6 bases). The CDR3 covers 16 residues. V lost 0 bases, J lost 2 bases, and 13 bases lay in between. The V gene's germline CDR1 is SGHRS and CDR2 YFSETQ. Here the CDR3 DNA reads TGCGCCAGCAGCTTGGCCGGGGGAGCTGTCACAGATACGCAGTATTTT. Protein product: CASSLAGGAVTDTQYF. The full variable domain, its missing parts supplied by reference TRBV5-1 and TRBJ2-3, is KAGVTQTPRYLIKTRGQQVTLSCSPISGHRSVSWYQQTPGQGLQFLFEYFSETQRNKGNFPGRFSGRQFSNSRSEMNVSTLELGDSALYLCASSLAGGAVTDTQYFGPGTRLTVL.

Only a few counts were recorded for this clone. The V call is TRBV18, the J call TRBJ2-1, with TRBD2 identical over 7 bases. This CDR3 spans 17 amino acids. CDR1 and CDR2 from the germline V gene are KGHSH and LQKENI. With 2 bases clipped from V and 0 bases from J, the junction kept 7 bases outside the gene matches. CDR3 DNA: TGTGCCAGCTCACCATTAGCGGGCACCAGCTCCTACAATGAGCAGTTCTTC. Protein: CASSPLAGTSSYNEQFF.

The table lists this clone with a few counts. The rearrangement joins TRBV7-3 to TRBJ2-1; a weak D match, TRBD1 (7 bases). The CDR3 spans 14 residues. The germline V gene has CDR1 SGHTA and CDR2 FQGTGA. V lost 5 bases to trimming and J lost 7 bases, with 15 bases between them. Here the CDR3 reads CASSSGQEGNEQFF. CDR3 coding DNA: TGTGCCAGCAGCAGTGGACAGGAGGGGAATGAGCAGTTCTTC. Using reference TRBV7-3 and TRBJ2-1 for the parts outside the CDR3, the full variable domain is GAGVSQTPSNKVTEKGKYVELRCDPISGHTALYWYRQSLGQGPEFLIYFQGTGAADDSGLPNDRFFAVRPEGSVSTLKIQRTERGDSAVYLCASSSGQEGNEQFFGPGTRLTVL.

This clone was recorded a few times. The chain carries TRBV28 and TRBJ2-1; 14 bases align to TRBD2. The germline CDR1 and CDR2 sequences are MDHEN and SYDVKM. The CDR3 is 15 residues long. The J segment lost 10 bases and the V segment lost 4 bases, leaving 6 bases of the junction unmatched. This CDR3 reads CASSSGLAGDREQFF. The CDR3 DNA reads TGTGCCAGCAGTTCGGGACTAGCGGGAGATCGGGAGCAGTTCTTC.